Sequencing of this T cell receptor (beta chain) was carried out in a study of T cell repertoires and HLA-DP antigens. As for the study in general: Alloreactive CD4+ T cells targeted HLA-DP on transduced HeLa. Study-wide findings and caveats: Naive and memory CD4+ cells were analysed together, not apart.

The PCR primers covered 54 TRBV and 13 TRBJ segments. For pre-culture CD4+ samples, the target was fewer than 250,000 T cell genomes. Assay used: immunoSEQ multiplex PCR; TCRdb lists only in-frame clones, some missing. Of about 73,000 clones in the sample, just under 80% are singletons; the top ten hold around 1.6%. Germline CDR1 SGHNT, CDR2 YENEEA. The CDR3 spans 14 residues. Trimming stripped 4 bases from V and 8 bases from J, with 14 bases between. Worth noting for this clone: The antigen remains unidentified.

This TCR was sampled from a man between 60 and 75 years old in good health and CMV-seronegative. This rearrangement joins TRBV11-3 to TRBJ2-2; D remains unclear. Sequenced: CD4+ T cells from PBMCs. This CDR3 is CASSSPAGLGELFF. The CDR3 nucleotides are TGTGCCAGCAGCTCCCCCGCAGGTCTGGGGGAGCTGTTTTTT. The variable domain in full, with the rest retrieved from reference TRBV11-3 and TRBJ2-2, is EAGVVQSPRYKIIEKKQPVAFWCNPISGHNTLYWYLQNLGQGPELLIRYENEEAVDDSQLPKDRFSAERLKGVDSTLKIQPAELGDSAVYLCASSSPAGLGELFFGEGSRLTVL.